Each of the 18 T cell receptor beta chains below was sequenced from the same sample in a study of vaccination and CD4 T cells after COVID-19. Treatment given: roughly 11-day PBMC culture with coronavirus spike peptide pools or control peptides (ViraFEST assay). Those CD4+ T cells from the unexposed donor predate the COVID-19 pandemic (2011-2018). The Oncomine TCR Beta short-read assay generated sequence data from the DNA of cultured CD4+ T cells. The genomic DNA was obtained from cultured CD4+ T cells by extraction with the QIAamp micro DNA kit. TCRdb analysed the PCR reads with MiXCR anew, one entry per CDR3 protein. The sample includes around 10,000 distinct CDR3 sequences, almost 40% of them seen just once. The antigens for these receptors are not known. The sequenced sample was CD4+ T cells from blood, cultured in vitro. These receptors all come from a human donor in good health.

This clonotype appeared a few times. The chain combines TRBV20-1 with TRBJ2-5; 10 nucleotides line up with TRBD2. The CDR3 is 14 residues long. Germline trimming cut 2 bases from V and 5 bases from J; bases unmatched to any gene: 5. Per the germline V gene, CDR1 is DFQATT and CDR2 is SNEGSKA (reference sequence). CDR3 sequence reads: CSARHRAGGETQYF. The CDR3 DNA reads TGCAGTGCTAGACACCGAGCGGGAGGGGAGACCCAGTACTTC.

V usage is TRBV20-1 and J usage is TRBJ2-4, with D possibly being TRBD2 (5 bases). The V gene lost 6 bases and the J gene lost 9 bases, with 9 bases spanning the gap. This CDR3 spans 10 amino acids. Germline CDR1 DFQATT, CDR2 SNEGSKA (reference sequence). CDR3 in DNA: TGCAGTGCCCTAAGCGGCATTCAGTACTTC. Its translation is CSALSGIQYF.

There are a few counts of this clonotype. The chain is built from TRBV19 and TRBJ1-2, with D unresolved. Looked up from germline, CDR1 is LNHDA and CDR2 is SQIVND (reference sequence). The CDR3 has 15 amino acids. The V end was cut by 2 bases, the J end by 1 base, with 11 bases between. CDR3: CASSIFSAVNYGYTF. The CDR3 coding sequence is TGTGCCAGTAGTATATTTTCGGCAGTTAACTATGGCTACACCTTC.

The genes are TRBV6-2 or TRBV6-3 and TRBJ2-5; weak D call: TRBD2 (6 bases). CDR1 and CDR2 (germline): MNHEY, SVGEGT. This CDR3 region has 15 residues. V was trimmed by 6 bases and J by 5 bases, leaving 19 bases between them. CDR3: CASRNSSGVFETQYF. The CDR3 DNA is TGTGCCAGCAGGAACTCGTCGGGGGTCTTCGAGACCCAGTACTTC.

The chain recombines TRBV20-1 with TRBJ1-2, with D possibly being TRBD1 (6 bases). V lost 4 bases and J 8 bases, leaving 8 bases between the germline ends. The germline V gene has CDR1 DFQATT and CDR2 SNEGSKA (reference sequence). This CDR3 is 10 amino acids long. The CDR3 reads CSAITGGYTF. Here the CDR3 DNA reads TGCAGTGCTATTACAGGGGGCTACACCTTC.

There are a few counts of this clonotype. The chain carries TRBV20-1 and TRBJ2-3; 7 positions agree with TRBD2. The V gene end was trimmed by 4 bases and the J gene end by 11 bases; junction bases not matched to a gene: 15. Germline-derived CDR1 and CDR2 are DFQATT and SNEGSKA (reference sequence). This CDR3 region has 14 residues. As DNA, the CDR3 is TGCAGTGCTACCCCTGGGGGACTACAGGAATGGCAGTATTTT. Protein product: CSATPGGLQEWQYF.

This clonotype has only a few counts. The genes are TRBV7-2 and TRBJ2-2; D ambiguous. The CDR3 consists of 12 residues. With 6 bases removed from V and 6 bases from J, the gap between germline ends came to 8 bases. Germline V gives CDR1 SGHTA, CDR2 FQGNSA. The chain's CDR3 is CASSRNAGELFF. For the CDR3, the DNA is TGTGCCAGCAGTCGGAATGCCGGGGAGCTGTTTTTT.

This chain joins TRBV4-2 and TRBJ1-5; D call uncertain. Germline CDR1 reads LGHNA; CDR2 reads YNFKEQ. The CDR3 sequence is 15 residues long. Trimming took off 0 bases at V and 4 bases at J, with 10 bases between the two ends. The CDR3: CASSQEGQLNQPQHF. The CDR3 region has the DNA TGTGCCAGCAGCCAAGAAGGGCAGCTAAATCAGCCCCAGCATTTT.

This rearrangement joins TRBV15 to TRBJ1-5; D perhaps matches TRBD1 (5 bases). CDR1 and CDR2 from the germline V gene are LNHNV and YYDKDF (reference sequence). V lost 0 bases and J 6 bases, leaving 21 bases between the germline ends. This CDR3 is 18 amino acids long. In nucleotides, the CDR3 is TGTGCCACCAGCAGAGATCGGGGCGGCTACGGGCGCCCTCAGCCCCAGCATTTT. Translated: CATSRDRGGYGRPQPQHF.

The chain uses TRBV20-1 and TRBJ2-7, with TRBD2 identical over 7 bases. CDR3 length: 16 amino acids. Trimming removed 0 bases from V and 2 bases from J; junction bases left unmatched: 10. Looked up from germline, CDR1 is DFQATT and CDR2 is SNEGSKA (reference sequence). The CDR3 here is CSARDLADNWAYEQYF. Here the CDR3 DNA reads TGCAGTGCTAGAGACCTAGCGGATAACTGGGCCTACGAGCAGTACTTC.

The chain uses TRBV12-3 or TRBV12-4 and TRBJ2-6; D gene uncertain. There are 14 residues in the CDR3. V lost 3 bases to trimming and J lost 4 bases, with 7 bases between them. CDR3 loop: CASSFLVGANVLTF. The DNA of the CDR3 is TGTGCCAGCAGTTTTCTCGTCGGGGCCAACGTCCTGACTTTC.

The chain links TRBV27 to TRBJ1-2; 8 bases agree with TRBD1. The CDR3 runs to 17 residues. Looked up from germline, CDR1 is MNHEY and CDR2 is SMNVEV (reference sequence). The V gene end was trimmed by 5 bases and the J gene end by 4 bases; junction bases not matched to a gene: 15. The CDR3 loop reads CASSPRRLTGTGYGYTF. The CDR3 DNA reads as TGTGCCAGCAGTCCGAGACGCTTAACCGGGACAGGCTATGGCTACACCTTC.

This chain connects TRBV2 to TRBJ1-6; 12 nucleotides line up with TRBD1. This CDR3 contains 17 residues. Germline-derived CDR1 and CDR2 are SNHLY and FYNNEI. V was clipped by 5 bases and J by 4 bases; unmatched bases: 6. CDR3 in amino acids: CASSSGTGGLYNSPLHF. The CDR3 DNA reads TGTGCCAGCAGTTCCGGGACAGGGGGCTTATATAATTCACCCCTCCACTTT. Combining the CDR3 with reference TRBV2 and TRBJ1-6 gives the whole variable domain EPEVTQTPSHQVTQMGQEVILRCVPISNHLYFYWYRQILGQKVEFLVSFYNNEISEKSEIFDDQFSVERPDGSNFTLKIRSTKLEDSAMYFCASSSGTGGLYNSPLHFGNGTRLTVT.

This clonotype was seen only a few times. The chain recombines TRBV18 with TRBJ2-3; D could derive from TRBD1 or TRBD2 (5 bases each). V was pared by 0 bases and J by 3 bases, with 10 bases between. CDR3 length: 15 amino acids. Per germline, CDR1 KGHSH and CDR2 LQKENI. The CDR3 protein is CASSPPKRTTDTQYF. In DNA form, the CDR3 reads TGTGCCAGCTCACCACCCAAGCGGACAACAGATACGCAGTATTTT.

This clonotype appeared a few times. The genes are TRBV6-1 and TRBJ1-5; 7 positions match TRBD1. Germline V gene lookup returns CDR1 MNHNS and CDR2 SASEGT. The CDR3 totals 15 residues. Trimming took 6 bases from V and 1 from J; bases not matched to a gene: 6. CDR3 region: CASRGGGGSNQPQHF. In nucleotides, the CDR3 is TGTGCCAGCAGAGGGGGCGGAGGGAGCAATCAGCCCCAGCATTTT.

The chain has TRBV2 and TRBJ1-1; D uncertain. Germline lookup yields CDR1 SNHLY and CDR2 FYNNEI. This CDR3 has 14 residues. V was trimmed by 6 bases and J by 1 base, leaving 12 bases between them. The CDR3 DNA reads TGTGCCAGCAGGCAATTTCTGGGGAACACTGAAGCTTTCTTT. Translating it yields CASRQFLGNTEAFF. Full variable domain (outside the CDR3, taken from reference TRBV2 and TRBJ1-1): EPEVTQTPSHQVTQMGQEVILRCVPISNHLYFYWYRQILGQKVEFLVSFYNNEISEKSEIFDDQFSVERPDGSNFTLKIRSTKLEDSAMYFCASRQFLGNTEAFFGQGTRLTVV.

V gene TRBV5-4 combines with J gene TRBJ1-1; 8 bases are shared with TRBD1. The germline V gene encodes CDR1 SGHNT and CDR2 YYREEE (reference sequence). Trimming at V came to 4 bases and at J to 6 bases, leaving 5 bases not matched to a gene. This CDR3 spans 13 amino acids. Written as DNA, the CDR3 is TGTGCCAGCAGCCCAAGGACAGGGTCTGAAGCTTTCTTT. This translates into CASSPRTGSEAFF.

The CDR3 DNA reads as TGTGCCAGCAGCTTAGAGGCAGATACGCAGTATTTT. As protein: CASSLEADTQYF. This chain uses TRBV11-3 with TRBJ2-3; D is unclear. This CDR3 has 12 amino acids. V lost 0 bases to trimming and J lost 4 bases, with 2 bases between them. Germline V CDR1 and CDR2: SGHNT, YENEEA.